One sample yielded the 5 T cell receptor beta chains listed below, sequenced in a study of cytomegalovirus exposure and HLA in healthy donors. PCR amplification relied on 60 Vbeta primers (plus 13 Jbeta primers). The repertoire was sequenced with immunoSEQ multiplex PCR; TCRdb's copy has only in-frame clones and lacks some. The sample gives some 200,000 clones, approximately 84% of which show up once; about 0.6% is in the top ten. The sequenced sample was PBMCs. The receptor source for this set is a woman aged 40 to 50 in good health and CMV-seronegative.

The genes are TRBV28 and TRBJ2-7; 7 bases agree with TRBD2. Germline V gene sequence: CDR1 MDHEN, CDR2 SYDVKM. The CDR3 covers 15 residues. V lost 6 bases and J lost 4; bases outside the gene matches: 12. This CDR3 is CASSRIWGEGYEQYF. The DNA of the CDR3 is TGTGCCAGCAGCCGAATTTGGGGGGAGGGATACGAGCAGTACTTC. The full variable domain, with the rest looked up from reference TRBV28 and TRBJ2-7, is DVKVTQSSRYLVKRTGEKVFLECVQDMDHENMFWYRQDPGLGLRLIYFSYDVKMKEKGDIPEGYSVSREKKERFSLILESASTNQTSMYLCASSRIWGEGYEQYFGPGTRLTVT.

The rearrangement joins TRBV5-5 to TRBJ1-4; a possible D gene is TRBD1 (6 bases). The CDR3 runs to 16 residues. With 2 bases removed from V and 8 bases from J, the gap between germline ends came to 19 bases. CDR1 is SGHKS, CDR2 YYEKEE, per germline (reference sequence). CDR3 sequence reads: CASSLNYRVSEEKLFF. The CDR3 DNA reads as TGTGCCAGCAGCTTAAACTACAGGGTTTCGGAAGAAAAACTGTTTTTT.

V gene TRBV30 combines with J gene TRBJ2-5; TRBD2 agrees at 14 bases. Germline loops: CDR1 GTSNPN, CDR2 SVGIG (reference sequence). The CDR3 sequence is 20 residues long. V gave up 2 bases and J gave up 3 bases; unmatched junction bases: 17. As DNA, the CDR3 is TGTGCCTGGAGTAAACACCTGGGGACTAGCGGGGGTGAGTGGAAAGAGACCCAGTACTTC. It codes for CAWSKHLGTSGGEWKETQYF.

A single count supports this clone. The chain employs TRBV14 and TRBJ1-1; possible D gene TRBD1, 6 bases. This CDR3 is built from 15 residues. Germline CDR1 and CDR2: SGHDN and FVKESK. The V gene lost 4 bases and the J gene lost 5 bases, with 17 bases spanning the gap. The CDR3 sequence: CASSLLQGRMTEAFF. The CDR3 DNA sequence: TGTGCCAGCAGCCTCCTCCAGGGGCGAATGACTGAAGCTTTCTTT.

The rearrangement joins TRBV5-4 to TRBJ2-1; TRBD2 aligns across 10 bases. The germline V gene has CDR1 SGHNT and CDR2 YYREEE (reference sequence). The length of the CDR3 is 16 residues. The trim removed 6 bases at V and 2 bases at J, leaving 8 bases unmatched. This chain's CDR3 is CASTSASGGTYNEQFF. The CDR3 nucleotides read TGTGCCAGCACGTCAGCTAGCGGGGGAACCTACAATGAGCAGTTCTTC.